The source of this T cell receptor (beta chain) is a study of blood T cell repertoires in COVID-19. Study details: The cDNA or gDNA used as material had been derived from T cells, B-cell-depleted T cells, or PBMCs.

Germline lookup yields CDR1 SGHRS and CDR2 YFSETQ. The CDR3 sequence is 14 residues long. The V segment lost 4 bases and the J segment 2 bases; nucleotides outside the gene matches: 3. Assay used: immunoSEQ multiplex PCR; TCRdb lists only in-frame clones, some missing. The repertoire holds around 95,000 clones, approximately 90% seen once, with approximately 2% in the top ten. The chain joins TRBV5-1 to TRBJ1-2, with 9 bases matching TRBD1. This TCR was recovered from a man in his forties or fifties with active COVID-19. The specimen was peripheral blood. The CDR3 DNA is TGCGCCAGCAGCGTGGACAGGGGCAACTATGGCTACACCTTC. Residues: CASSVDRGNYGYTF.